The sequence of this T cell receptor (beta chain) was determined in a study of shared clonotypes between healthy human individuals. This CDR3 is built from 13 residues. In germline, CDR1 is SNHLY, CDR2 FYNNEI. V dropped 4 bases and J dropped 2 bases, with 9 bases sitting between them. Naive CD45RA+ and memory CD45RA-negative subsets were split from CD4+ cells. This table comes from immunoSEQ multiplex PCR, and its TCRdb copy is limited to in-frame clones, with some not included. The data show some 1,100,000 clones, around 78% seen once. This sequence originates from a man between 18 and 35 years old in good health. Some clones in this sample may be carry-over from other donors' samples. The V call is TRBV2, the J call TRBJ2-7; D ambiguous. Sequences were obtained from memory CD4+ T cells from PBMCs. As for subset: CD45RA-negative fraction. DNA of the CDR3: TGTGCCAGCAGTGCGAGTCGAACCTACGAGCAGTACTTC. Amino acids: CASSASRTYEQYF.